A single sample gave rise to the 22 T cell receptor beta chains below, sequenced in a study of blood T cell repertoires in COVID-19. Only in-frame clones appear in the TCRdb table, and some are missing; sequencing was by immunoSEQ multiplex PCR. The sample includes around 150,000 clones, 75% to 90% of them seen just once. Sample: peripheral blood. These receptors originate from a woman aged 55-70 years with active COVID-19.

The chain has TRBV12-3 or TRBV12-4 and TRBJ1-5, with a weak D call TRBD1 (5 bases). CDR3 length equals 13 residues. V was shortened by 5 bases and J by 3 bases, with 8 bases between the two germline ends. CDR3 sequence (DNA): TGTGCCAGCAGTGCAGGGATCAATCAGCCCCAGCATTTT. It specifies CASSAGINQPQHF.

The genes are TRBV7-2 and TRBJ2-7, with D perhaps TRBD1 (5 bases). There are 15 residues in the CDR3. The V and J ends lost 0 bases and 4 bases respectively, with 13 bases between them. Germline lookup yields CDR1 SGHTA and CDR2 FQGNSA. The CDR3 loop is CASSLAARSGYEQYF. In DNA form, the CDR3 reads TGTGCCAGCAGCTTAGCGGCCCGTTCAGGGTACGAGCAGTACTTC. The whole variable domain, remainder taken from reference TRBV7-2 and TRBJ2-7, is GAGVSQSPSNKVTEKGKDVELRCDPISGHTALYWYRQSLGQGLEFLIYFQGNSAPDKSGLPSDRFSAERTGGSVSTLTIQRTQQEDSAVYLCASSLAARSGYEQYFGPGTRLTVT.

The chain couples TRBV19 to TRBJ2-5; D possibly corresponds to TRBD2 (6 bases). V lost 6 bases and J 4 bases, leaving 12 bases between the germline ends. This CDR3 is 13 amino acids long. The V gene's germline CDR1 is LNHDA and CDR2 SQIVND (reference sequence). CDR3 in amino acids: CASSLGSTETQYF. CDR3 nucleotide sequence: TGTGCCAGTAGCCTCGGGAGTACAGAGACCCAGTACTTC. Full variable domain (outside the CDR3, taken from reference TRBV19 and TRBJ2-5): DGGITQSPKYLFRKEGQNVTLSCEQNLNHDAMYWYRQDPGQGLRLIYYSQIVNDFQKGDIAEGYSVSREKKESFPLTVTSAQKNPTAFYLCASSLGSTETQYFGPGTRLLVL.

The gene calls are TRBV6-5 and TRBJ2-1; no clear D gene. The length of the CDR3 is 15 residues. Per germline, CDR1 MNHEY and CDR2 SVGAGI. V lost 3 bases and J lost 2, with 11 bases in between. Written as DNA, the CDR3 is TGTGCCAGCAGTTATACGACTGACCCCTACAATGAGCAGTTCTTC. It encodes CASSYTTDPYNEQFF.

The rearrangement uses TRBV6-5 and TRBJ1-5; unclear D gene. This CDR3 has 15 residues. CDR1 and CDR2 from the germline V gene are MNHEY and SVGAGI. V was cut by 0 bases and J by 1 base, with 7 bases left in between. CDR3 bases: TGTGCCAGCAGTTACTCGGGAGGGAGCAATCAGCCCCAGCATTTT. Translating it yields CASSYSGGSNQPQHF.

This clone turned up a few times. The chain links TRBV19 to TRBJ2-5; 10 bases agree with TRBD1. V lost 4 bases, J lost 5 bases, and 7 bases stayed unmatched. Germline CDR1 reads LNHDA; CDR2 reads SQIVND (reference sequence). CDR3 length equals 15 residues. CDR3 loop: CASSKPGQGRETQYF. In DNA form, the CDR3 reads TGTGCCAGTAGTAAACCGGGACAGGGGAGGGAGACCCAGTACTTC.

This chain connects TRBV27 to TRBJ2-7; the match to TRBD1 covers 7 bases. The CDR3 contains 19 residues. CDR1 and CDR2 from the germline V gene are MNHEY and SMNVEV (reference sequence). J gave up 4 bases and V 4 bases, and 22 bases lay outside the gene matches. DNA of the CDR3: TGTGCCAGCAGTTCCATCTCAACCGGGACAGAAACCATGGTTTACGAGCAGTACTTC. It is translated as CASSSISTGTETMVYEQYF.

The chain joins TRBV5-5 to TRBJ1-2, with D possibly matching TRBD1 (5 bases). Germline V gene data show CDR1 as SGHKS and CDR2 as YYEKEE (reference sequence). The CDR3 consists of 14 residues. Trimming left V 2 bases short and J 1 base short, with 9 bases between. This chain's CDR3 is CASSFGRDNYGYTF. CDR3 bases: TGTGCCAGCAGCTTCGGCAGGGATAACTATGGCTACACCTTC.

The CDR3 sequence: CASSLDSGLVISYEQYF. The CDR3 DNA reads TGTGCCAGCAGCTTAGATTCGGGACTAGTGATCTCCTACGAGCAGTACTTC. The chain joins TRBV7-2 to TRBJ2-7, with 8 bases fitting TRBD2. In germline, CDR1 is SGHTA, CDR2 FQGNSA. This CDR3 contains 17 residues. V shed 1 base and J 0 bases; nucleotides not matched to a gene: 8.

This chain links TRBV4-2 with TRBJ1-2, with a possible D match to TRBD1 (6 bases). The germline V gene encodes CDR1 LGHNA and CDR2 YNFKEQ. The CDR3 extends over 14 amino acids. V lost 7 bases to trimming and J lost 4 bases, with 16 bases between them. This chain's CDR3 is CASTTLQGGYGYTF. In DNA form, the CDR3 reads TGTGCCAGCACCACTCTACAGGGCGGCTATGGCTACACCTTC.

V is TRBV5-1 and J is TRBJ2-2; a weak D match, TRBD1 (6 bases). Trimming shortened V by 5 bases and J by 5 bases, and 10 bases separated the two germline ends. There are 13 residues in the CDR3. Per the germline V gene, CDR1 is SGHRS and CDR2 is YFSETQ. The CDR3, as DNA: TGCGCCAGCAGTCCACAGGGAACCGGGGAGCTGTTTTTT. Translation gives CASSPQGTGELFF.

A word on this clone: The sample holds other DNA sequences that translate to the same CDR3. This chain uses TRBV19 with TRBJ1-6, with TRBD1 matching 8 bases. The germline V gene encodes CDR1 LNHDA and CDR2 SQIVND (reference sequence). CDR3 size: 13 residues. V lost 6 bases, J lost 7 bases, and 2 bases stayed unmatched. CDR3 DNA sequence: TGTGCCAGTAGGGACAGGGAGAATTCACCCCTCCACTTT. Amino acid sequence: CASRDRENSPLHF. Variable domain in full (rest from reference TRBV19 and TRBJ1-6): DGGITQSPKYLFRKEGQNVTLSCEQNLNHDAMYWYRQDPGQGLRLIYYSQIVNDFQKGDIAEGYSVSREKKESFPLTVTSAQKNPTAFYLCASRDRENSPLHFGNGTRLTVT.

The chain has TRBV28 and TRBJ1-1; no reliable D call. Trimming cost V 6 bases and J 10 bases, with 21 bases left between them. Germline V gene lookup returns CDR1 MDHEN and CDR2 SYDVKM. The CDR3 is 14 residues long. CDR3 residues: CASSLTLVSPGAFF. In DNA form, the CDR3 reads TGTGCCAGCAGCCTGACCCTTGTGTCACCGGGAGCTTTCTTT.

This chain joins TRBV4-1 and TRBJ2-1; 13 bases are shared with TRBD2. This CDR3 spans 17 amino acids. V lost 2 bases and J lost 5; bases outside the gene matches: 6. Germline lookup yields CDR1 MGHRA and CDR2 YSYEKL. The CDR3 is CASSQSGLAGENNEQFF. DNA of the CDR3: TGCGCCAGCAGCCAAAGCGGACTAGCGGGAGAAAACAATGAGCAGTTCTTC.

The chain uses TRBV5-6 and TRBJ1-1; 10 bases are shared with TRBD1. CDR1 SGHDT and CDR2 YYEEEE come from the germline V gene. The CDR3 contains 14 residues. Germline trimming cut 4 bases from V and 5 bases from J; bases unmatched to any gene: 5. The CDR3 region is CASSPGQGITEAFF. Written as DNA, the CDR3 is TGTGCCAGCAGCCCGGGACAGGGGATAACTGAAGCTTTCTTT.

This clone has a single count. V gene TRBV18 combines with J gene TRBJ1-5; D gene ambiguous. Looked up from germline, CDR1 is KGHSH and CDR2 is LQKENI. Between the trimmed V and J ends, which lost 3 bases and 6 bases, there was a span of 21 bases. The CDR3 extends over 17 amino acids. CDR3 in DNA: TGTGCCAGCTCACCGTCGGTATCGTCAGGAGGTGGTCAGCCCCAGCATTTT. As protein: CASSPSVSSGGGQPQHF.

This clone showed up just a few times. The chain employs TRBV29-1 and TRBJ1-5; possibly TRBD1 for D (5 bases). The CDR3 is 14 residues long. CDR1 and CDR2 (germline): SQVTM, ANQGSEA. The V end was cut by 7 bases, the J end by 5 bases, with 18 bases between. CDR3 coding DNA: TGCAGCGCCTCTCAGGGAGGAGGCGATCAGCCCCAGCATTTT. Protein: CSASQGGGDQPQHF.

In DNA, the CDR3 is TGCGCCAGCAGCTTTTTTCAGGGTGAGGAGGGCTACACCTTC. This encodes CASSFFQGEEGYTF. V gene TRBV5-1 combines with J gene TRBJ1-2; a possible D gene is TRBD1 (5 bases). The CDR3 runs 14 residues. Germline V lookup: CDR1 SGHRS, CDR2 YFSETQ. V dropped 2 bases and J dropped 8 bases, with 16 bases sitting between them.

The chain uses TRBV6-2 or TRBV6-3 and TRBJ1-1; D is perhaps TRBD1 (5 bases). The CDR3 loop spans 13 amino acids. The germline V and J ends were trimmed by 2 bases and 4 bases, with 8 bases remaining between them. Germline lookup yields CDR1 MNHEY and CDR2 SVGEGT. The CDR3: CASSYGQGTEAFF. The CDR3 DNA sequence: TGTGCCAGCAGTTACGGTCAGGGCACTGAAGCTTTCTTT.

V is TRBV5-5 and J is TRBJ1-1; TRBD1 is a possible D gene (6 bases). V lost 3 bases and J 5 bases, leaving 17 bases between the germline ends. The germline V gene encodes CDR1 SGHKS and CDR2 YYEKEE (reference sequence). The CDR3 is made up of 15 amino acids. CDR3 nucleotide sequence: TGTGCCAGCAGCTGGACACAGGGTGGAAGTACTGAAGCTTTCTTT. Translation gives CASSWTQGGSTEAFF.

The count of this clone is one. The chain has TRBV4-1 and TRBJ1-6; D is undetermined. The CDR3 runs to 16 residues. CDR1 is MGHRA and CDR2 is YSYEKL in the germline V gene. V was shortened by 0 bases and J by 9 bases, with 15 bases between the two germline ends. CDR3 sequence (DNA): TGCGCCAGCAGCCAAGATCGTACACTGCTAGGTTCACCCCTCCACTTT. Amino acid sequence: CASSQDRTLLGSPLHF.

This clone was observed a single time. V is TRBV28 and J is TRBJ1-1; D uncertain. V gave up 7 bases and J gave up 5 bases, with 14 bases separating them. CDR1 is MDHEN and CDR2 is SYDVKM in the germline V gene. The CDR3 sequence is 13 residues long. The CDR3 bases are TGTGCCAGCACCCCTTTCGGGTGGACTGAAGCTTTCTTT. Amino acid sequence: CASTPFGWTEAFF.